This paragraph covers one T cell receptor (beta chain) sequence. Germline V lookup: CDR1 SNHLY, CDR2 FYNNEI. The length of the CDR3 is 14 residues. Trimming removed 8 bases from V and 5 bases from J, with 18 bases in between. This sample is part of a study of blood T cell repertoires in COVID-19. Libraries were prepared by immunoSEQ multiplex PCR; TCRdb keeps only in-frame clonotypes and omits some of them. The table includes roughly 400,000 clones, approximately 91% detected once. The V and J genes are TRBV2 and TRBJ1-1; D possibly corresponds to TRBD1 (6 bases). Sequenced: PBMCs or T cells enriched from blood (not recorded which). The clonotype originates from a woman between 35 and 50 years old who had been exposed to COVID-19. In nucleotides, the CDR3 is TGTGCCAGCGGCCCACAGGGATTTAGGACTGAAGCTTTCTTT. Protein sequence: CASGPQGFRTEAFF. The complete variable domain, with remaining parts taken from reference TRBV2 and TRBJ1-1, reads EPEVTQTPSHQVTQMGQEVILRCVPISNHLYFYWYRQILGQKVEFLVSFYNNEISEKSEIFDDQFSVERPDGSNFTLKIRSTKLEDSAMYFCASGPQGFRTEAFFGQGTRLTVV.